A single sample gave rise to the 9 T cell receptor beta chains below, sequenced in a study of CD8 T cells in ankylosing spondylitis (TCRdb year 2017). Preparation of the library involved 5' RACE. The data were produced on an Illumina HiSeq 2500. TCRdb reanalyzed the raw reads on its own, using fastp at Q25 for trimming and MiXCR for clone calling, and kept in-frame beta chains. Under each unique CDR3 protein, matching rows form one entry showing the most common genes and DNA. The sample includes some 23,000 distinct CDR3 sequences, with 2.5% to 3% observed a single time. Of the sample, 7.7% falls within the top ten clones. Sequencing was performed on blood, either unsorted or a sorted T cell fraction (not recorded which). The receptors were gathered from a female donor with ankylosing spondylitis or in good health (not recorded which).

This clonotype was observed many times. The chain recombines TRBV9 with TRBJ2-2; perhaps TRBD2 as D (5 bases). The germline V gene has CDR1 SGDLS and CDR2 YYNGEE. CDR3 length equals 15 residues. V was cut by 2 bases and J by 6 bases, with 14 bases left in between. DNA for the CDR3: TGTGCCAGCAGCGTTTCAGCGGTTGGGGCCGGGGAGCTGTTTTTT. As protein: CASSVSAVGAGELFF. The whole variable domain, filled in from reference TRBV9 and TRBJ2-2, reads DSGVTQTPKHLITATGQRVTLRCSPRSGDLSVYWYQQSLDQGLQFLIQYYNGEERAKGNILERFSAQQFPDLHSELNLSSLELGDSALYFCASSVSAVGAGELFFGEGSRLTVL.

This clonotype appeared many times. V gene TRBV9 combines with J gene TRBJ2-3; a weak D match, TRBD1 (5 bases). Germline V lookup: CDR1 SGDLS, CDR2 YYNGEE. V lost 0 bases to trimming and J lost 1 base, with 9 bases between them. The CDR3 has 15 amino acids. The CDR3, as DNA: TGTGCCAGCAGCGTAGAGGGGCACGGCACAGATACGCAGTATTTT. Encoded protein: CASSVEGHGTDTQYF.

This clonotype was counted at least ten times. J is TRBJ1-3 and V is TRBV9; 9 nucleotides line up with TRBD1. The CDR3 extends over 16 amino acids. J lost 2 bases, V lost 4 bases, and 7 bases had no gene match. Germline-derived CDR1 and CDR2 are SGDLS and YYNGEE. This CDR3 is CASSPQRTGAGNTIYF. DNA for the CDR3: TGTGCCAGCAGCCCACAACGGACAGGGGCTGGAAACACCATATATTTT.

This clonotype showed up many times. The chain links TRBV9 to TRBJ2-3; possible D gene TRBD2, 6 bases. Between the trimmed V and J ends, which lost 0 bases and 3 bases, there was a span of 8 bases. This CDR3 has 14 amino acids. CDR1 and CDR2 (germline): SGDLS, YYNGEE. The CDR3 is CASSVGGRTDTQYF. The CDR3 DNA is TGTGCCAGCAGCGTAGGAGGGAGGACAGATACGCAGTATTTT.

This clonotype has a count of ten or more. The V and J genes are TRBV9 and TRBJ1-6; the D is unclear. The CDR3 length is 13 residues. The germline V and J ends were trimmed by 0 bases and 7 bases, with 5 bases remaining between them. CDR1 and CDR2 (germline): SGDLS, YYNGEE. CDR3 sequence: CASSVGTNSPLHF. CDR3 in DNA: TGTGCCAGCAGCGTAGGGACCAATTCACCCCTCCACTTT.

This clonotype is termed medium-sized. The gene calls are TRBV9 and TRBJ1-1; TRBD1 matches at 7 bases. Germline lookup yields CDR1 SGDLS and CDR2 YYNGEE. Germline trimming cut 0 bases from V and 2 bases from J; bases unmatched to any gene: 7. This CDR3 is built from 16 residues. CDR3 residues: CASSVGGDRANTEAFF. The CDR3 DNA sequence: TGTGCCAGCAGCGTAGGAGGGGACAGAGCCAACACTGAAGCTTTCTTT.

This clonotype showed up many times. V and J are TRBV9 and TRBJ2-2; D gene ambiguous. Trimming shortened V by 0 bases and J by 3 bases, and 6 bases separated the two germline ends. The CDR3 loop spans 14 amino acids. Germline V CDR1 and CDR2: SGDLS, YYNGEE. The CDR3 DNA reads TGTGCCAGCAGCGTAGAAGGGTACACCGGGGAGCTGTTTTTT. It yields the protein CASSVEGYTGELFF.

This clonotype was detected ten times or more. Here the CDR3 reads CASSVALTRGGDSGANVLTF. The CDR3 DNA sequence: TGTGCCAGCAGCGTAGCATTAACGCGGGGGGGCGACTCTGGGGCCAACGTCCTGACTTTC. The chain is built from TRBV9 and TRBJ2-6; 9 bases fit TRBD2. Germline lookup yields CDR1 SGDLS and CDR2 YYNGEE. J gave up 0 bases and V 0 bases, and 10 bases lay outside the gene matches. CDR3 length equals 20 residues. Full variable domain (missing parts from reference TRBV9 and TRBJ2-6): DSGVTQTPKHLITATGQRVTLRCSPRSGDLSVYWYQQSLDQGLQFLIQYYNGEERAKGNILERFSAQQFPDLHSELNLSSLELGDSALYFCASSVALTRGGDSGANVLTFGAGSRLTVL.

This clonotype showed up many times. The CDR3 nucleotides read TGTGCCAGCAGCGTTACGACTAGCGGGAGGACAGATACGCAGTATTTT. Encoded protein: CASSVTTSGRTDTQYF. The chain joins TRBV9 to TRBJ2-3, with 13 positions matching TRBD2. The V gene's germline CDR1 is SGDLS and CDR2 YYNGEE. CDR3 length equals 16 residues. V trimming: 2 bases; J trimming: 3 bases; junction bases outside the gene matches: 3. Looking up the rest from reference TRBV9 and TRBJ2-3 gives the full variable domain: DSGVTQTPKHLITATGQRVTLRCSPRSGDLSVYWYQQSLDQGLQFLIQYYNGEERAKGNILERFSAQQFPDLHSELNLSSLELGDSALYFCASSVTTSGRTDTQYFGPGTRLTVL.